This T cell receptor beta chain was found in a study of T cells in localized non-small cell lung cancer. TCRdb keeps only in-frame clones here, not all; method: immunoSEQ multiplex PCR. The sample holds some 11,000 clones; 65% to 90% are singletons and the top ten take 15% to 20%. V lost 5 bases, J lost 0 bases, and 3 bases stayed unmatched. The CDR3 extends over 15 amino acids. CDR1 is SGHDT, CDR2 YYEEEE, per germline. The sequence was obtained from a female donor aged 60 or older with stage II lung adenocarcinoma. This chain connects TRBV5-6 to TRBJ1-4, with 8 bases fitting TRBD1. The specimen comprised peripheral blood mononuclear cells, sampled before any cancer treatment. In DNA, the CDR3 is TGTGCCAGCAGTCGGACAGGGTCAACTAATGAAAAACTGTTTTTT. This translates into CASSRTGSTNEKLFF.